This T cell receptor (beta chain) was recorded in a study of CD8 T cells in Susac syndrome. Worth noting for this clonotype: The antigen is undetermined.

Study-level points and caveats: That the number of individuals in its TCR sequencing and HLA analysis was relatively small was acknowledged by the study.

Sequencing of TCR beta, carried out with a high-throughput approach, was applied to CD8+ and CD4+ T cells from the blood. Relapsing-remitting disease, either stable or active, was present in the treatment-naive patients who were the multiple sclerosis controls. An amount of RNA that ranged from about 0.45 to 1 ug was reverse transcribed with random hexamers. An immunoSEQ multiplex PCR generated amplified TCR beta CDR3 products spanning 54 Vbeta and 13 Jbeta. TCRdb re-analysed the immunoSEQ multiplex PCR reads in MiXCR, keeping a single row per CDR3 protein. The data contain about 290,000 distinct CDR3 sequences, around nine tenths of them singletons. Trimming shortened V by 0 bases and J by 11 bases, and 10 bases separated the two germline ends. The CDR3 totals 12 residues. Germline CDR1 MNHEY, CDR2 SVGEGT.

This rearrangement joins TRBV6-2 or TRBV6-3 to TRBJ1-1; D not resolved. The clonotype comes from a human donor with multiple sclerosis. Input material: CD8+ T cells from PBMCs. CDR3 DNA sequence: TGTGCCAGCAGTTACTCGACTAGTCGGGCTTTCTTT. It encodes CASSYSTSRAFF.